One sample yielded the 23 T cell receptor beta chains listed below, sequenced in a study of response to subunit inactivated influenza vaccine (dated by TCRdb to 2016 to 2018). To prepare the library, RT-PCR was applied. The reads were generated on an Illumina HiSeq 2500. TCRdb reworked the public reads: Q25 trimming with fastp, MiXCR clone assembly, productive beta chains retained. Each CDR3 protein appears once, grouped with its most common genes and DNA. The sample records roughly 500,000 distinct CDR3 sequences, roughly 27% of which are singletons. Around 2% of the sample goes to the ten largest clones. Sequencing was performed on CD4+ T cells sorted from PBMCs, taken 4 to 6 days after vaccination. All receptors derive from a man aged 45-60 years who received an inactivated influenza vaccine. Donor details come from another sample of the same person, matched by shared clones.

The chain joins TRBV2 to TRBJ2-3; 8 nucleotides match TRBD2. The germline gives CDR1 SNHLY, CDR2 FYNNEI. This CDR3 is built from 14 residues. J was trimmed by 2 bases and V by 6 bases; bases with no gene match: 4. The CDR3 DNA follows: TGTGCCAGCAGAGAACTAGCGGACACAGATACGCAGTATTTT. Translated: CASRELADTDTQYF.

This clonotype was observed a few times. This sequence joins TRBV5-1 and TRBJ2-7; 7 bases match TRBD1. V trimming: 0 bases; J trimming: 0 bases; junction bases outside the gene matches: 6. Germline CDR1 reads SGHRS; CDR2 reads YFSETQ. The CDR3 has 16 amino acids. The CDR3 DNA reads as TGCGCCAGCAGCTTGGCCACAGGGGCGGTCTCCTACGAGCAGTACTTC. Its protein product is CASSLATGAVSYEQYF.

This clonotype showed up just a few times. The chain has TRBV10-2 and TRBJ2-3; weak D call: TRBD2 (5 bases). Trimming took 6 bases from V and 1 from J, leaving 11 bases between them. The CDR3 consists of 14 residues. Germline V gives CDR1 WSHSY, CDR2 SAAADI. In nucleotides, the CDR3 is TGCGCCAGCAGGGTAGCGAGGGGCACAGATACGCAGTATTTT. As protein: CASRVARGTDTQYF.

This chain connects TRBV9 to TRBJ1-1, with 8 bases fitting TRBD1. The germline V gene has CDR1 SGDLS and CDR2 YYNGEE. Unmatched junction bases numbered 5, after V lost 0 bases and J lost 7 bases. This CDR3 region has 14 residues. This chain's CDR3 is CASSVVGGQGEAFF. CDR3 coding DNA: TGTGCCAGCAGCGTAGTGGGTGGACAGGGTGAAGCTTTCTTT.

This clonotype has more than one count but fewer than ten. This chain links TRBV20-1 with TRBJ1-4; D perhaps matches TRBD1 (5 bases). The CDR3 is 15 amino acids. Germline V gene data show CDR1 as DFQATT and CDR2 as SNEGSKA (reference sequence). The V gene lost 0 bases and the J gene lost 2 bases, with 10 bases spanning the gap. In DNA, the CDR3 is TGCAGTGCTAGAGATTGGCACAGGACTAATGAAAAACTGTTTTTT. Amino acids: CSARDWHRTNEKLFF.

The sample holds a few counts of this clonotype. A junction boundary mismatches the germline segment, possibly from a read error. The genes are TRBV4-3 and TRBJ2-5; no reliable D call. The germline CDR1 and CDR2 sequences are LGHNA and YSLEER. The CDR3 covers 13 residues. The CDR3 nucleotides read TGCGCCAGCAGCTCCCGGGCCCAAGGGACCCAGTACTTC. Its translation is CASSSRAQGTQYF.

The chain has TRBV7-4 and TRBJ2-3; D is uncertain. The germline V gene encodes CDR1 SGHVT and CDR2 SQSDAQ. CDR3 length equals 13 residues. V was trimmed by 6 bases and J by 1 base, leaving 8 bases between them. CDR3 protein: CASRITRTDTQYF. For the CDR3, the DNA is TGTGCCAGCAGGATAACTCGCACAGATACGCAGTATTTT.

This clonotype was seen more than once but under ten times. Here the CDR3 DNA reads TGCAGTGCTAGAGTACCAGAGAGAAATGGCTACACCTTC. Its protein is CSARVPERNGYTF. This sequence joins TRBV20-1 and TRBJ1-2; D not certain. V was pared by 1 base and J by 6 bases, with 12 bases between. The CDR3 sequence is 13 residues long. Germline V gene sequence: CDR1 DFQATT, CDR2 SNEGSKA (reference sequence).

This clonotype appeared a few times. The gene calls are TRBV5-1 and TRBJ2-3; 8 nucleotides agree with TRBD1. CDR3 length: 15 residues. Germline trimming cut 3 bases from V and 4 bases from J; bases unmatched to any gene: 7. Germline-derived CDR1 and CDR2 are SGHRS and YFSETQ. CDR3: CASSWGTGSADTQYF. The CDR3 nucleotides are TGCGCCAGCAGCTGGGGGACAGGCAGCGCAGATACGCAGTATTTT.

This rearrangement joins TRBV20-1 to TRBJ2-1; 10 nucleotides match TRBD2. V was pared by 2 bases and J by 6 bases, with 4 bases of the junction left unmatched. The CDR3 totals 14 residues. Germline V lookup: CDR1 DFQATT, CDR2 SNEGSKA (reference sequence). In DNA form, the CDR3 reads TGCAGTGCTAGAATGGCTAGCGGGAGCAATGAGCAGTTCTTC. Protein product: CSARMASGSNEQFF.

V gene TRBV29-1 combines with J gene TRBJ2-2; TRBD2 agrees at 8 bases. This CDR3 region has 17 residues. Per the germline V gene, CDR1 is SQVTM and CDR2 is ANQGSEA. V dropped 8 bases and J dropped 6; count of bases not matched to a gene: 20. DNA for the CDR3: TGCAGCACCCGGGAGTTCGGGAGGGGAGGGTCGGCCGGGGAGCTGTTTTTT. Translation: CSTREFGRGGSAGELFF.

A few counts support this clonotype. This sequence joins TRBV6-5 and TRBJ2-5, with 10 bases matching TRBD1. V shed 2 bases and J 5 bases; nucleotides not matched to a gene: 8. The V gene's germline CDR1 is MNHEY and CDR2 SVGAGI. This CDR3 has 16 amino acids. CDR3 in DNA: TGTGCCAGCAGTTACGGACAGGGGGGATGGGGGGAGACCCAGTACTTC. This translates into CASSYGQGGWGETQYF.

Here the CDR3 reads CSATGESNTEAFF. Here the CDR3 DNA reads TGCAGTGCTACTGGGGAATCGAACACTGAAGCTTTCTTT. The chain uses TRBV20-1 and TRBJ1-1; D not certain. The length of the CDR3 is 13 residues. Trimming took off 4 bases at V and 1 base at J, with 10 bases between the two ends. Germline-derived CDR1 and CDR2 are DFQATT and SNEGSKA (reference sequence).

The rearrangement joins TRBV12-3 or TRBV12-4 to TRBJ2-1; D uncertain. The CDR3 has 14 amino acids. The V and J ends lost 2 bases and 10 bases respectively, with 15 bases between them. CDR3 DNA sequence: TGTGCCAGCAGTTTACCCCCTCTACATTGGGAGCAGTTCTTC. It specifies CASSLPPLHWEQFF.

The chain recombines TRBV4-1 with TRBJ2-3; tentative D call: TRBD1 (5 bases). The V gene lost 5 bases and the J gene lost 5 bases, with 17 bases spanning the gap. The CDR3 spans 15 residues. Looked up from germline, CDR1 is MGHRA and CDR2 is YSYEKL. CDR3 DNA sequence: TGCGCCAGCAGCAAACGGGCCCACCAGGGAGATACGCAGTATTTT. Its protein product is CASSKRAHQGDTQYF.

This clonotype was counted a few times. The J gene is TRBJ1-6, the V gene TRBV30; 8 nucleotides align to TRBD1. The germline CDR1 and CDR2 sequences are GTSNPN and SVGIG (reference sequence). CDR3 length: 16 amino acids. Trimming cost V 8 bases and J 1 base; bases outside gene matches: 10. As DNA, the CDR3 is TGTGCCCGAGAAGGGACAGGTGGATCCTATAATTCACCCCTCCACTTT. The encoded protein is CAREGTGGSYNSPLHF.

The chain carries TRBV6-1 and TRBJ2-3; D is unclear. The V and J ends lost 5 bases and 1 base respectively, with 13 bases between them. Looked up from germline, CDR1 is MNHNS and CDR2 is SASEGT. The CDR3 is made up of 15 amino acids. The CDR3, as DNA: TGTGCCAGCAGTCTATCACGGACCCGCACAGATACGCAGTATTTT. Its translation: CASSLSRTRTDTQYF.

This clonotype was seen more than once but under ten times. The rearrangement uses TRBV11-1 and TRBJ2-1; tentatively, D is TRBD1 or TRBD2 (7 bases each). Germline CDR1 is SGHAT and CDR2 is FQDESV (reference sequence). This CDR3 is 16 amino acids long. The V gene lost 5 bases and the J gene lost 5 bases, with 19 bases spanning the gap. CDR3 in amino acids: CASSHQTGRVNNEQFF. CDR3 nucleotides: TGTGCCAGCAGCCATCAGACAGGGAGGGTGAACAATGAGCAGTTCTTC.

The CDR3 here is CASSPQNHIQYF. For the CDR3, the DNA is TGTGCCAGCAGTCCCCAGAACCACATTCAGTACTTC. The chain has TRBV7-9 and TRBJ2-4; D gene unclear. Germline V gene lookup returns CDR1 SEHNR and CDR2 FQNEAQ (reference sequence). This CDR3 has 12 amino acids. V gave up 6 bases and J gave up 8 bases, with 11 bases separating them.

In this sample, this clonotype turned up a few times. The chain joins TRBV7-2 to TRBJ2-4; no firm D call. This CDR3 comprises 16 residues. V lost 0 bases and J lost 0, with 9 bases in between. Germline CDR1 reads SGHTA; CDR2 reads FQGNSA. CDR3 bases: TGTGCCAGCAGCTTAGCGCTCCAACTAGCCAAAAACATTCAGTACTTC. Its translation: CASSLALQLAKNIQYF. The complete variable domain, with remaining parts taken from reference TRBV7-2 and TRBJ2-4, reads GAGVSQSPSNKVTEKGKDVELRCDPISGHTALYWYRQSLGQGLEFLIYFQGNSAPDKSGLPSDRFSAERTGGSVSTLTIQRTQQEDSAVYLCASSLALQLAKNIQYFGAGTRLSVL.

This chain links TRBV20-1 with TRBJ2-5; 10 bases fit TRBD2. Germline assignment: CDR1 DFQATT and CDR2 SNEGSKA (reference sequence). Germline trimming cut 6 bases from V and 1 base from J; bases unmatched to any gene: 5. The CDR3 runs 14 residues. CDR3 coding DNA: TGCAGTGCGCTAGCGGGGGCCCCCCAAGAGACCCAGTACTTC. Protein: CSALAGAPQETQYF.

The CDR3 loop is CASSQTGRDRGETQYF. The CDR3 DNA sequence: TGTGCCAGCAGCCAGACCGGCCGGGACAGGGGAGAGACCCAGTACTTC. This chain joins TRBV11-2 and TRBJ2-5, with TRBD1 matching 10 bases. The V and J ends lost 5 bases and 4 bases, in that order; junction bases with no gene match: 10. Germline V gene lookup returns CDR1 SGHAT and CDR2 FQNNGV. This CDR3 has 16 residues.

In its sample, this clonotype was seen a few times. The rearrangement joins TRBV24-1 to TRBJ2-3, with TRBD1 matching 8 bases. The CDR3 is made up of 16 amino acids. Germline CDR1 and CDR2: KGHDR and SFDVKD. Trimming cost V 3 bases and J 5 bases; bases outside gene matches: 9. Here the CDR3 reads CATSDADRDIRDTQYF. For the CDR3, the DNA is TGTGCCACCAGTGATGCGGACAGGGACATTAGAGATACGCAGTATTTT.